Listed below are T cell receptor beta chains from one sample, sequenced in a study of cytomegalovirus exposure and HLA in healthy donors. Sequencing was performed with immunoSEQ multiplex PCR; in TCRdb, only in-frame clones are kept and a portion is missing. The sample records about 130,000 clones, roughly 71% being singletons. The sequenced sample was PBMCs. The receptor source for this set is a man aged 25-40 years in good health and CMV-seronegative. The CDR3 runs from the conserved cysteine through the conserved F or W. D genes are given only for firm matches. Rows may omit the clone size; those that give it use once, few, many or a size class.

TRBV5-1	14	.	TRBJ1-4	.	CASSKAGGIEKLFF	TGCGCCAGCAGCAAGGCCGGGGGGATTGAAAAACTGTTTTTT
TRBV11-2	17	.	TRBJ1-6	.	CASSLGLLGQTDSPLHF	TGTGCCAGCAGCTTAGGCCTTCTGGGACAAACAGATTCACCCCTCCACTTT
TRBV10-3	14	.	TRBJ1-6	.	CAIRQQGGNSPLHF	TGTGCCATCAGGCAGCAGGGCGGTAATTCACCCCTCCACTTT
TRBV5-1	13	.	TRBJ1-2	.	CASSLESGSGYTF	TGCGCCAGCAGCTTGGAGAGCGGGAGCGGCTACACCTTC
TRBV6-6	12	TRBD1	TRBJ2-1	few	CATSDRGNEQFF	TGTGCCACCTCGGACAGGGGCAATGAGCAGTTCTTC
TRBV14	14	TRBD2	TRBJ2-1	.	CASSLWGGHNEQFF	TGTGCCAGCAGCCTCTGGGGAGGGCACAATGAGCAGTTCTTC
TRBV7-2	14	.	TRBJ2-7	.	CASSSRQGLLEQYF	TGTGCCAGCAGCTCGAGACAGGGACTCCTGGAGCAGTACTTC
TRBV10-3	14	.	TRBJ1-5	.	CAISEMDTDQPQHF	TGTGCCATCAGTGAGATGGACACCGATCAGCCCCAGCATTTT
TRBV27	16	.	TRBJ2-5	.	CASSSSRGRSQETQYF	TGTGCCAGCAGTTCGAGTCGGGGTCGCAGTCAAGAGACCCAGTACTTC
TRBV2	15	TRBD1	TRBJ1-2	.	CASSPDRGGNYGYTF	TGTGCCAGCAGCCCTGACAGGGGCGGGAACTATGGCTACACCTTC
TRBV6-1	15	.	TRBJ1-2	.	CASSEPGSPVYGYTF	TGTGCCAGCAGTGAACCCGGGTCCCCCGTTTATGGCTACACCTTC
TRBV19	15	TRBD1	TRBJ2-7	.	CASSDPGTGGYEQYF	TGTGCCAGTAGCGATCCCGGGACAGGGGGATACGAGCAGTACTTC
TRBV4-1	18	TRBD2	TRBJ2-3	.	CASSQEASGALRTDTQYF	TGCGCCAGCAGCCAAGAGGCTAGCGGGGCCCTGCGCACAGATACGCAGTATTTT
TRBV5-1	15	TRBD1	TRBJ1-2	.	CASSSPGGANYGYTF	TGCGCCAGCAGCTCCCCAGGGGGCGCTAACTATGGCTACACCTTC
TRBV7-9	13	.	TRBJ1-1	.	CASSFIRDTEAFF	TGTGCCAGCAGCTTCATCCGAGACACTGAAGCTTTCTTT
TRBV6-1	15	TRBD1	TRBJ2-2	.	CASRLQGSGIGELFF	TGTGCCAGCAGACTACAGGGGTCAGGTATCGGGGAGCTGTTTTTT
TRBV7-9	16	.	TRBJ1-1	.	CASSPLRGSANTEAFF	TGTGCCAGCAGCCCCCTACGGGGGTCTGCGAACACTGAAGCTTTCTTT
TRBV6-1	13	.	TRBJ2-1	.	CATRLLIHNEQFF	TGTGCCACTAGGCTTTTAATACACAATGAGCAGTTCTTC
TRBV10-1	15	TRBD2	TRBJ2-3	.	CASSEIAGDLDTQYF	TGCGCCAGCAGTGAAATAGCGGGAGATCTAGATACGCAGTATTTT
TRBV21-1	17	.	TRBJ2-5	.	CASSSPWQSGRTETQYF	TGTGCCAGCAGCAGCCCCTGGCAAAGCGGGAGAACGGAGACCCAGTACTTC
TRBV18	14	.	TRBJ2-3	.	CASSPFPITDTQYF	TGTGCCAGCTCACCATTCCCTATCACAGATACGCAGTATTTT
TRBV27	14	.	TRBJ2-5	.	CASSLWARGETQYF	TGTGCCAGCAGTTTATGGGCTCGAGGGGAGACCCAGTACTTC
TRBV19	15	.	TRBJ2-7	few	CASSPQAGISYEQYF	TGTGCCAGTAGTCCCCAAGCGGGCATCTCCTACGAGCAGTACTTC
TRBV28	13	TRBD1	TRBJ1-6	.	CASRITGESPLHF	TGTGCCAGCAGGATCACAGGGGAATCACCCCTCCACTTT
TRBV6-1	15	TRBD1	TRBJ2-7	.	CASSDPTGRAYEQYF	TGTGCCAGCAGTGACCCGACAGGGCGGGCCTACGAGCAGTACTTC
TRBV12-5	15	.	TRBJ1-2	.	CASGFTGQEEDGYTF	TGTGCTAGTGGTTTTACAGGGCAAGAGGAGGATGGCTACACCTTC
TRBV6-6	13	.	TRBJ2-3	once	CASTGLPGDTQYF	TGTGCCAGCACAGGGCTGCCAGGAGATACGCAGTATTTT
TRBV28	14	TRBD1	TRBJ2-5	.	CASSERDRQETQYF	TGTGCCAGCAGTGAGAGGGACAGGCAAGAGACCCAGTACTTC